This TCR beta chain was captured by sequencing in a study of shared clonotypes between healthy human individuals. A note on this clone: Other DNA sequences of this sample code for an identical CDR3.

Sequencing used immunoSEQ multiplex PCR; TCRdb keeps in-frame clones, though not all of them. The sample has 2 million to 2.5 million clones; approximately 94% are singletons. Free of recent acute infections or vaccinations, the donors were healthy HIV-negative adults. The split of CD4+ cells yielded CD45RA+ naive and CD45RA-negative memory subsets. Per the germline V gene, CDR1 is MDHEN and CDR2 is SYDVKM. V lost 7 bases to trimming and J lost 7 bases, with 14 bases between them. The CDR3 contains 13 residues. What was sequenced was naive CD4+ T cells sorted from blood. Regarding subset: CD45RA+ positively selected. This TCR derives from a man between 18 and 29 years old in good health. J is TRBJ1-5 and V is TRBV28, with a tentative D call TRBD1 (5 bases). The CDR3 loop is CASTLGGGQPQHF. The DNA for the CDR3 is TGTGCCAGCACCTTAGGTGGGGGGCAGCCCCAGCATTTT.